A selection of T cell receptor beta chains follows, all from one sample in a study of T cell responses to AZD1222 COVID-19 vaccine. The repertoire was sequenced with immunoSEQ multiplex PCR; TCRdb's copy has only in-frame clones and lacks some. The sample yields 150,000 or so clones, about 90% seen once. The sample consisted of peripheral blood, taken on day 0 of AZD1222 vaccination. The receptor source for this set is an adult in good health. The CDR3 runs from the conserved cysteine through the conserved F or W. Each record gives: J gene, V gene, clone size, D gene, CDR3 protein, CDR3 DNA. D genes are given only for firm matches. Size tells how often a clone was seen (once, few, many) or the class of an expanded clone, and some rows leave it out.

TRBJ2-7 | TRBV9 | medium-sized | - | CASSVGGEGNEQYF | TGTGCCAGCAGCGTAGGGGGCGAAGGAAACGAGCAGTACTTC
TRBJ1-5 | TRBV7-8 | - | - | CASSLGVSRHQPQHF | TGTGCCAGCAGCTTAGGTGTCAGCCGTCATCAGCCCCAGCATTTT
TRBJ1-5 | TRBV5-5 | - | - | CASRGGNQPQHF | TGTGCCAGTCGCGGGGGGAATCAGCCCCAGCATTTT
TRBJ1-2 | TRBV6-2/TRBV6-3 | - | TRBD1 | CASSSPGQPPYNYGYTF | TGTGCCAGCAGTTCCCCGGGACAGCCTCCCTACAACTATGGCTACACCTTC
TRBJ1-6 | TRBV7-2 | - | - | CASSLVPGSSPLHF | TGTGCCAGCAGCTTAGTTCCGGGATCTTCACCCCTCCACTTT
TRBJ2-2 | TRBV5-4 | - | - | CASSPRGTANTGELFF | TGTGCCAGCAGCCCCCGGGGTACAGCCAACACCGGGGAGCTGTTTTTT
TRBJ1-1 | TRBV18 | - | - | CASSPMGTVRNTEAFF | TGTGCCAGCTCACCAATGGGTACCGTGAGGAACACTGAAGCTTTCTTT
TRBJ2-3 | TRBV15 | - | - | CATSSRQGGTDTQYF | TGTGCCACCAGCAGTCGGCAGGGAGGCACAGATACGCAGTATTTT
TRBJ1-3 | TRBV6-6 | - | TRBD1 | CASRPGQGVPGNTIYF | TGTGCCAGCAGACCGGGACAGGGAGTCCCTGGAAACACCATATATTTT
TRBJ1-1 | TRBV28 | few | - | CASSLGGFTEAFF | TGTGCCAGCAGTTTGGGGGGTTTCACTGAAGCTTTCTTT
TRBJ1-1 | TRBV28 | - | - | CASSLFGLVRPEAFF | TGTGCCAGCAGTTTATTTGGGTTGGTTCGCCCCGAAGCTTTCTTT
TRBJ2-1 | TRBV4-3 | - | TRBD2 | CASSHGVPTSVYNEQFF | TGCGCCAGCAGCCATGGAGTACCGACTAGCGTCTACAATGAGCAGTTCTTC
TRBJ2-2 | TRBV14 | - | - | CASSQVGGAPTGELFF | TGTGCCAGCAGCCAAGTGGGGGGAGCCCCAACCGGGGAGCTGTTTTTT
TRBJ1-1 | TRBV19 | - | TRBD1 | CASSIGRQGVYAEAFF | TGTGCCAGTAGTATAGGCCGACAGGGAGTTTATGCTGAAGCTTTCTTT
TRBJ2-5 | TRBV27 | - | TRBD1 | CASSLSGTAKETQYF | TGTGCCAGCAGTTTATCTGGGACAGCAAAAGAGACCCAGTACTTC
TRBJ2-7 | TRBV5-1 | - | - | CASSQAGKLAGSHF | TGCGCCAGCAGCCAGGCGGGAAAATTGGCAGGTTCTCACTTC
TRBJ1-1 | TRBV11-2 | - | TRBD1 | CASSFQQGWDTEAFF | TGTGCCAGCAGCTTTCAACAGGGGTGGGACACTGAAGCTTTCTTT
TRBJ1-5 | TRBV5-6 | once | - | CASSFSGGFYNQPQHF | TGTGCCAGCAGCTTCTCGGGCGGCTTCTACAATCAGCCCCAGCATTTT
TRBJ2-1 | TRBV5-5 | - | - | CASSLGLGSYNEQFF | TGTGCCAGCAGCTTGGGACTAGGGTCCTACAATGAGCAGTTCTTC
TRBJ2-1 | TRBV6-5 | few | - | CATRSTYNEQFF | TGTGCCACCCGCAGTACCTACAATGAGCAGTTCTTC
TRBJ2-3 | TRBV5-1 | - | - | CASSLAAGGSTDTQYF | TGCGCCAGCAGCTTGGCGGCTGGGGGAAGCACAGATACGCAGTATTTT
TRBJ2-1 | TRBV6-2/TRBV6-3 | - | - | CASSYSFGRYNEQFF | TGTGCCAGCAGTTACTCTTTCGGACGCTACAATGAGCAGTTCTTC
TRBJ2-7 | TRBV19 | - | TRBD1 | CASSPGQAYEQYF | TGTGCCAGTAGTCCTGGACAGGCCTACGAGCAGTACTTC
TRBJ2-2 | TRBV7-3 | - | TRBD2 | CASRSSGSGGELFF | TGTGCCAGCAGATCTAGCGGGAGCGGCGGGGAGCTGTTTTTT
TRBJ2-7 | TRBV7-9 | - | TRBD1 | CASSPRQGSFYEQYF | TGTGCCAGCAGCCCCCGACAGGGCAGTTTCTACGAGCAGTACTTC
TRBJ2-7 | TRBV4-3 | few | - | CASSLLIGTGEQYF | TGCGCCAGCAGCCTCCTTATTGGAACGGGGGAGCAGTACTTC
TRBJ1-1 | TRBV9 | - | - | CASSVVESYTEAFF | TGTGCCAGCAGCGTAGTTGAGAGCTACACTGAAGCTTTCTTT
TRBJ1-5 | TRBV28 | - | - | CASNREGFIQPQHF | TGTGCCAGCAACCGCGAGGGATTTATACAGCCCCAGCATTTT
TRBJ1-2 | TRBV10-1 | - | TRBD1 | CASSDLGQGSNFYGYTF | TGCGCCAGCAGTGACTTGGGACAGGGGTCCAATTTTTATGGCTACACCTTC
TRBJ2-7 | TRBV3-1/TRBV3-2 | - | - | CASSRGQYPTYEQYF | TGTGCCAGCAGCCGAGGACAGTACCCCACCTACGAGCAGTACTTC
TRBJ1-5 | TRBV18 | - | - | CASSPFQGQDQPQHF | TGTGCCAGCTCACCATTTCAGGGGCAGGATCAGCCCCAGCATTTT
TRBJ1-5 | TRBV28 | - | - | CASSFKGSQPQHF | TGTGCCAGCAGTTTCAAGGGAAGTCAGCCCCAGCATTTT
TRBJ2-7 | TRBV5-1 | - | TRBD2 | CASSLEISSGPYEQYF | TGCGCCAGCAGCTTGGAGATTTCTAGCGGCCCCTACGAGCAGTACTTC
TRBJ1-2 | TRBV30 | once | TRBD1 | CAWMGTGLGYTF | TGTGCCTGGATGGGGACAGGGCTTGGCTACACCTTC
TRBJ2-7 | TRBV27 | - | TRBD2 | CASASGTSGRNEQYF | TGTGCCAGCGCCTCCGGGACTAGCGGGAGAAACGAGCAGTACTTC
TRBJ2-1 | TRBV6-2/TRBV6-3 | - | - | CASSYSLEQFF | TGTGCCAGCAGTTACAGTTTGGAGCAGTTCTTC
TRBJ2-7 | TRBV12-3/TRBV12-4 | - | - | CASSVKYEQYF | TGTGCCAGCAGCGTAAAGTACGAGCAGTACTTC
TRBJ1-3 | TRBV18 | - | - | CASSPAPIFSGNTIYF | TGTGCCAGCTCACCGGCGCCCATCTTTTCGGGAAACACCATATATTTT
TRBJ1-2 | TRBV19 | - | TRBD1 | CASSPTTGAGYGYTF | TGTGCCAGTAGTCCGACGACAGGGGCGGGCTATGGCTACACCTTC
TRBJ1-5 | TRBV21-1 | - | - | CASSKSWGGNQPQHF | TGTGCCAGCAGCAAATCTTGGGGGGGCAATCAGCCCCAGCATTTT
TRBJ1-2 | TRBV20-1 | - | - | CSASHGYTF | TGCAGTGCTTCCCATGGCTACACCTTC
TRBJ1-5 | TRBV28 | - | - | CASTLEHSNQPQHF | TGTGCCAGCACCCTGGAACATAGCAATCAGCCCCAGCATTTT
TRBJ2-3 | TRBV5-1 | - | TRBD2 | CASSSATSGIFTDTQYF | TGCGCCAGCAGCTCGGCGACTAGCGGGATATTCACAGATACGCAGTATTTT
TRBJ1-1 | TRBV6-5 | - | TRBD1 | CASKAKQGAGTEAFF | TGTGCCAGCAAAGCCAAACAGGGGGCGGGCACTGAAGCTTTCTTT
TRBJ1-2 | TRBV2 | - | TRBD1 | CASSGQSITNYGYTF | TGTGCCAGCTCGGGACAGTCGATAACGAACTATGGCTACACCTTC
TRBJ2-7 | TRBV27 | - | TRBD1 | CASSLGQVHYEQYF | TGTGCCAGCAGCTTGGGACAGGTCCACTACGAGCAGTACTTC
TRBJ2-5 | TRBV7-2 | - | TRBD2 | CASSPRAGGAETQYF | TGTGCCAGCAGCCCCCGAGCGGGAGGGGCAGAGACCCAGTACTTC
TRBJ1-1 | TRBV28 | - | - | CASSQRWGAAEAFF | TGTGCCAGCAGTCAGAGGTGGGGGGCCGCTGAAGCTTTCTTT
TRBJ2-1 | TRBV21-1 | - | - | CASSKGLAGLYNERFF | TGTGCCAGCAGCAAAGGGCTAGCGGGGCTTTACAATGAGCGGTTCTTC
TRBJ2-7 | TRBV7-9 | - | TRBD1 | CASSLGQPGTEQYF | TGTGCCAGCAGCTTGGGACAGCCGGGCACCGAGCAGTACTTC
TRBJ2-3 | TRBV4-3 | - | - | CASSQDTDTQYF | TGCGCCAGCAGCCAAGATACAGATACGCAGTATTTT
TRBJ2-6 | TRBV27 | - | - | CASSSFSGANVLTF | TGTGCCAGCAGTTCCTTCTCTGGGGCCAACGTCCTGACTTTC